One and the same sample provided the 12 T cell receptor beta chains below, sequenced in a study of control samples from healthy donors and cancer patients. Using immunoSEQ multiplex PCR, the repertoire was profiled, and TCRdb retains in-frame clones only, with some absent. The sample includes roughly 130,000 clones, 85% to 95% of them seen just once. Sequences were obtained from blood. The receptors originated from a man aged 30 to 45 in good health.

The chain couples TRBV28 to TRBJ2-2; D is ambiguous. With 6 bases removed from V and 7 bases from J, the gap between germline ends came to 9 bases. CDR1 is MDHEN and CDR2 is SYDVKM in the germline V gene. CDR3 length equals 12 residues. The CDR3 loop is CASRLGGGELFF. In nucleotides, the CDR3 is TGTGCCAGCAGATTGGGCGGCGGGGAGCTGTTTTTT.

V gene TRBV18 combines with J gene TRBJ2-1; 12 nucleotides agree with TRBD2. This CDR3 comprises 16 residues. CDR1 is KGHSH and CDR2 is LQKENI in the germline V gene. J lost 8 bases, V lost 3 bases, and 8 bases had no gene match. The CDR3: CASSPQLAGGIHEQFF. The CDR3 nucleotides are TGTGCCAGCTCACCGCAACTAGCGGGGGGAATCCATGAGCAGTTCTTC. Looking up the rest from reference TRBV18 and TRBJ2-1 gives the full variable domain: NAGVMQNPRHLVRRRGQEARLRCSPMKGHSHVYWYRQLPEEGLKFMVYLQKENIIDESGMPKERFSAEFPKEGPSILRIQQVVRGDSAAYFCASSPQLAGGIHEQFFGPGTRLTVL.

The V and J genes are TRBV11-2 and TRBJ2-2; unclear D gene. Germline V CDR1 and CDR2: SGHAT, FQNNGV. This CDR3 is 12 amino acids long. Trimming left V 3 bases short and J 6 bases short, with 5 bases between. The CDR3 reads CASSFIAGELFF. CDR3 nucleotides: TGTGCCAGCAGCTTTATAGCCGGGGAGCTGTTTTTT.

The V gene is TRBV5-1, the J gene TRBJ1-1; the D gene is possibly TRBD1 (6 bases). CDR3 length: 14 residues. Per germline, CDR1 SGHRS and CDR2 YFSETQ. V shed 3 bases and J shed 1 base, with 10 bases lying between them. In DNA form, the CDR3 reads TGCGCCAGCAGCTCGCGGACAGCGAACACTGAAGCTTTCTTT. This gives the protein CASSSRTANTEAFF.

V gene TRBV7-2 combines with J gene TRBJ2-1; 7 nucleotides agree with TRBD2. CDR3 size: 16 residues. V lost 5 bases and J lost 8; bases outside the gene matches: 15. Per germline, CDR1 SGHTA and CDR2 FQGNSA. CDR3 sequence reads: CASSTLKGRVAYEQFF. CDR3 DNA: TGTGCCAGCAGCACCTTGAAGGGGAGGGTTGCATATGAGCAGTTCTTC. Filled out from reference TRBV7-2 and TRBJ2-1, the complete variable domain reads GAGVSQSPSNKVTEKGKDVELRCDPISGHTALYWYRQSLGQGLEFLIYFQGNSAPDKSGLPSDRFSAERTGGSVSTLTIQRTQQEDSAVYLCASSTLKGRVAYEQFFGPGTRLTVL.

The J gene is TRBJ2-1, the V gene TRBV6-5; a weak D match, TRBD1 (6 bases). V shed 8 bases and J shed 4 bases, with 15 bases lying between them. This CDR3 contains 14 residues. From germline, CDR1 is MNHEY and CDR2 SVGAGI. CDR3 coding DNA: TGTGCCAGCGGGACAACCTCGACTTACAATGAGCAGTTCTTC. It codes for CASGTTSTYNEQFF.

V usage is TRBV28 and J usage is TRBJ1-5; the D gene is possibly TRBD1 (5 bases). CDR1 is MDHEN, CDR2 SYDVKM, per germline. Deletions cut 2 bases from V and 5 bases from J, with 10 bases between. The CDR3 consists of 14 residues. This CDR3 reads CASSLTGIHQPQHF. CDR3 nucleotides: TGTGCCAGCAGTTTAACAGGAATCCATCAGCCCCAGCATTTT.

The chain couples TRBV19 to TRBJ2-5; D uncertain. CDR3 length: 13 amino acids. The germline V and J ends were trimmed by 4 bases and 3 bases, with 9 bases remaining between them. Germline V gives CDR1 LNHDA, CDR2 SQIVND (reference sequence). The CDR3 DNA is TGTGCCAGTAGTAGGGTGACGGAAGAGACCCAGTACTTC. This encodes CASSRVTEETQYF.

This chain joins TRBV3-1 (or the pseudogene TRBV3-2) and TRBJ1-1, with D unresolved. V was shortened by 1 base and J by 3 bases, with 15 bases between the two germline ends. CDR1 LGHDT and CDR2 YNNKEL come from the germline V gene (reference sequence). The CDR3 has 16 amino acids. CDR3 DNA: TGTGCCAGCAGCCAAGGCCCCCCAGGCGTGGACACTGAAGCTTTCTTT. Protein sequence: CASSQGPPGVDTEAFF.

This sequence joins TRBV5-4 and TRBJ1-1; D gene ambiguous. The ends were cut back, 4 bases at V and 0 bases at J, with 4 bases in the middle. Germline lookup yields CDR1 SGHNT and CDR2 YYREEE (reference sequence). The CDR3 is 12 residues long. The CDR3 region has the DNA TGTGCCAGCAGCGGGATGAACACTGAAGCTTTCTTT. Residues: CASSGMNTEAFF.

This chain joins TRBV27 and TRBJ1-2; D gene ambiguous. Trimming shortened V by 6 bases and J by 1 base, and 9 bases separated the two germline ends. The CDR3 has 13 amino acids. Germline V lookup: CDR1 MNHEY, CDR2 SMNVEV (reference sequence). CDR3 region: CASSQQVNYGYTF. The CDR3 coding sequence is TGTGCCAGCAGCCAACAAGTTAACTATGGCTACACCTTC.

The chain joins TRBV5-1 to TRBJ1-4; weak D call: TRBD1 (6 bases). Germline V gives CDR1 SGHRS, CDR2 YFSETQ. CDR3 length: 15 residues. V was trimmed by 3 bases and J by 2 bases, leaving 11 bases between them. Here the CDR3 DNA reads TGCGCCAGCAGCTCCTCAGGGGACACTAATGAAAAACTGTTTTTT. Translated, it gives CASSSSGDTNEKLFF.